Shown below are 13 T cell receptor beta chains from a single sample sequenced in a study of human T cells and chemical hapten exposure. Time point given: patch test 1, 2 weeks after DPC sensitization. Treatment given: therapeutic diphenylcyclopropenone sensitization with weekly scalp DPC. TCRdb redid the calling of the RACE reads with MiXCR, one entry per CDR3 protein. Of about 380,000 distinct CDR3 sequences in the sample, more than 4.5% were seen once. The starting material was whole blood, obtained in connection with sensitization to the hapten diphenylcyclopropenone (DPC). The receptors come from a woman aged 45-59 years with alopecia areata. Some clones in this sample may be carry-over from other donors' samples.

Only a few counts were recorded for this clonotype. V gene TRBV2 combines with J gene TRBJ1-5, with 7 positions matching TRBD1. The germline CDR1 and CDR2 sequences are SNHLY and FYNNEI. V shed 4 bases and J 7 bases; nucleotides not matched to a gene: 10. The CDR3 has 15 amino acids. The DNA of the CDR3 is TGTGCCAGCAGTGCTGACAGGGCATTATTACAGCCCCAGCATTTT. Translating gives CASSADRALLQPQHF.

This chain links TRBV28 with TRBJ2-5; 7 bases are a match to TRBD2. V was pared by 6 bases and J by 4 bases, with 11 bases of the junction left unmatched. Germline V lookup: CDR1 MDHEN, CDR2 SYDVKM. The CDR3 totals 15 residues. CDR3 in amino acids: CASSPGEGRGETQYF. CDR3 DNA sequence: TGTGCCAGCAGCCCCGGGGAAGGGAGGGGAGAGACCCAGTACTTC.

This clonotype occurred many times. The CDR3 coding sequence is TGCAGCGGTGGGACCCGGCCCGACCGCTCCTACAATGAGCAGTTCTTC. Protein sequence: CSGGTRPDRSYNEQFF. The V call is TRBV29-1, the J call TRBJ2-1; D possibly uses TRBD1 or TRBD2 (5 bases each). The CDR3 has 16 amino acids. Germline V CDR1 and CDR2: SQVTM, ANQGSEA. The V gene lost 7 bases and the J gene lost 0 bases, with 19 bases spanning the gap.

The chain links TRBV20-1 to TRBJ1-2, with TRBD1 as a possible D gene (5 bases). V was clipped by 0 bases and J by 3 bases, with 14 bases between them. The CDR3 covers 15 residues. The germline V gene has CDR1 DFQATT and CDR2 SNEGSKA (reference sequence). The DNA of the CDR3 is TGCAGTGCTAGAGATCTCTTGCGGGGCGACTATGGCTACACCTTC. Protein sequence: CSARDLLRGDYGYTF.

V gene TRBV7-9 combines with J gene TRBJ2-4, with D perhaps matching TRBD2 (5 bases). This CDR3 is 16 amino acids long. Germline assignment: CDR1 SEHNR and CDR2 FQNEAQ (reference sequence). Trimming removed 1 base from V and 1 base from J, with 11 bases in between. The CDR3 DNA reads TGTGCCAGCAGCTTAGGGCGGGTGGGGGCCAAAAACATTCAGTACTTC. This translates into CASSLGRVGAKNIQYF.

V is TRBV24-1 and J is TRBJ2-1; 8 bases line up with TRBD2. V lost 1 base to trimming and J lost 9 bases; unmatched junction nucleotides: 4. Looked up from germline, CDR1 is KGHDR and CDR2 is SFDVKD. CDR3 length: 14 residues. The CDR3 DNA is TGTGCCACCAGTGATTTCGGCCTAGCGGGTGAGCAGTTCTTC. As protein: CATSDFGLAGEQFF.

This clonotype was seen more than once but under ten times. V usage is TRBV7-9 and J usage is TRBJ2-2; the D gene is possibly TRBD1 (6 bases). The CDR3 runs 13 residues. Deletions cut 11 bases from V and 6 bases from J, with 16 bases between. CDR1 and CDR2 from the germline V gene are SEHNR and FQNEAQ (reference sequence). The CDR3 is CALTGTGPGELFF. CDR3 DNA sequence: TGTGCCCTGACCGGTACAGGGCCCGGGGAGCTGTTTTTT.

The J gene is TRBJ2-7, the V gene TRBV6-6, with D hard to call. The CDR3 sequence is 11 residues long. Looked up from germline, CDR1 is MNHNY and CDR2 is SVGAGI (reference sequence). CDR3 sequence (DNA): TGTGCTGCAGGTGCTTTCTACGAGCAGTACTTC. Its translation: CAAGAFYEQYF.

CDR3 nucleotide sequence: TGCGCCAGCAGCGGACAGTATAGCAATCAGCCCCAGCATTTT. Its protein product is CASSGQYSNQPQHF. The chain recombines TRBV10-2 with TRBJ1-5; D may be TRBD1 (6 bases). CDR1 is WSHSY and CDR2 is SAAADI in the germline V gene. The V and J ends lost 6 bases and 0 bases respectively, with 9 bases between them. There are 14 residues in the CDR3.

This clonotype was seen many times. The rearrangement links TRBV20-1 to TRBJ2-7; 10 bases fit TRBD2. The CDR3 length is 15 residues. The germline V gene has CDR1 DFQATT and CDR2 SNEGSKA (reference sequence). After removal of 6 bases from V and 1 base from J, the junction contained 9 bases not matched to a gene. CDR3: CSAAPGTSESYEQYF. The CDR3 nucleotides are TGCAGTGCCGCTCCCGGGACTAGCGAATCCTACGAGCAGTACTTC.

V usage is TRBV28 and J usage is TRBJ1-2, with 8 bases matching TRBD1. After removal of 2 bases from V and 3 bases from J, the junction contained 5 bases not matched to a gene. The CDR3 spans 15 residues. Germline assignment: CDR1 MDHEN and CDR2 SYDVKM. This chain's CDR3 is CASSLQQGVYYGYTF. The DNA of the CDR3 is TGTGCCAGCAGTTTACAACAGGGGGTATACTATGGCTACACCTTC.

There are many counts of this clonotype. The genes are TRBV6-5 and TRBJ2-3, with 10 bases identical to TRBD2. Germline V CDR1 and CDR2: MNHEY, SVGAGI. V shed 0 bases, J shed 1 base, and the junction held 1 base outside the gene matches. This CDR3 has 16 residues. CDR3 DNA: TGTGCCAGCAGTTACTCCCTAGCGGGGGGCACAGATACGCAGTATTTT. It encodes CASSYSLAGGTDTQYF.

This chain connects TRBV10-3 to TRBJ2-1; 8 bases are shared with TRBD2. Germline V gives CDR1 ENHRY, CDR2 SYGVKD. With V trimmed by 3 bases and J by 9 bases, 10 bases remained unmatched. CDR3 length: 15 amino acids. The CDR3 spells CAISEGGLVIGEQFF. For the CDR3, the DNA is TGTGCCATCAGTGAAGGGGGACTAGTTATCGGTGAGCAGTTCTTC.